The 13 T cell receptor beta chains listed next were all sequenced from one sample in a study of blood T cell repertoires in COVID-19. Profiled with immunoSEQ multiplex PCR; TCRdb holds only in-frame clones, not every one. There are 270,000 or so clones in the sample; around 90% occur only once, and 0.94% lies in the top ten. The sample consisted of peripheral blood. The receptors derive from a woman in her thirties or forties who had recovered from COVID-19.

The chain combines TRBV18 with TRBJ1-2, with D tentatively TRBD1 (5 bases). The CDR3 is 16 amino acids. The ends were cut back, 6 bases at V and 6 bases at J, with 23 bases in the middle. Per the germline V gene, CDR1 is KGHSH and CDR2 is LQKENI. CDR3 protein: CASSRSPGTGEDGYTF. CDR3 sequence (DNA): TGTGCCAGCTCGCGAAGCCCCGGGACGGGGGAAGATGGCTACACCTTC.

This clone appeared a single time. This chain connects TRBV28 to TRBJ2-1, with TRBD1 as a possible D gene (6 bases). This CDR3 has 17 residues. Germline CDR1 MDHEN, CDR2 SYDVKM. Trimming took 2 bases from V and 4 from J, leaving 18 bases between them. The CDR3 DNA follows: TGTGCCAGCAGTTTAGGGGGTTCCGGGACACGATACAATGAGCAGTTCTTC. It translates to CASSLGGSGTRYNEQFF.

In its sample, this clone was seen once. The rearrangement uses TRBV29-1 and TRBJ1-4; TRBD1 might be the D (5 bases). This CDR3 has 15 amino acids. Germline CDR1 reads SQVTM; CDR2 reads ANQGSEA. Trimming took off 5 bases at V and 7 bases at J, with 20 bases between the two ends. For the CDR3, the DNA is TGCAGCGTTTATGGTCGGACAATAAGGGGTGAAAAACTGTTTTTT. Encoded protein: CSVYGRTIRGEKLFF.

This chain joins TRBV5-1 and TRBJ1-4; TRBD1 aligns across 10 bases. The CDR3 consists of 16 residues. The trim removed 4 bases at V and 8 bases at J, leaving 11 bases unmatched. Germline-derived CDR1 and CDR2 are SGHRS and YFSETQ. This chain's CDR3 is CASSRSPGTGDEKLFF. Here the CDR3 DNA reads TGCGCCAGCAGCCGATCGCCCGGGACAGGGGACGAAAAACTGTTTTTT.

V is TRBV12-3 or TRBV12-4 and J is TRBJ1-3; the D gene is possibly TRBD1 (6 bases). The germline V and J ends were trimmed by 8 bases and 4 bases, with 12 bases remaining between them. This CDR3 comprises 13 residues. The CDR3 bases are TGTGCCAGCGCCAGGGACATCGGAAACACCATATATTTT. It is translated as CASARDIGNTIYF.

The chain is built from TRBV28 and TRBJ1-1; possibly TRBD1 for D (6 bases). The germline V gene encodes CDR1 MDHEN and CDR2 SYDVKM. The CDR3 contains 13 residues. The V end lost 5 bases, the J end lost 8 bases, and 15 bases lay between the germline ends. The CDR3 bases are TGTGCCAGCAGTGACTGGACAGAATCCGAAGCTTTCTTT. Protein product: CASSDWTESEAFF. Complete variable domain (other parts from reference TRBV28 and TRBJ1-1): DVKVTQSSRYLVKRTGEKVFLECVQDMDHENMFWYRQDPGLGLRLIYFSYDVKMKEKGDIPEGYSVSREKKERFSLILESASTNQTSMYLCASSDWTESEAFFGQGTRLTVV.

The chain has TRBV25-1 and TRBJ1-6, with D uncertain. Germline assignment: CDR1 MGHDK and CDR2 SYGVNS. The CDR3 contains 17 residues. V lost 2 bases and J 5 bases, leaving 16 bases between the germline ends. CDR3 DNA: TGTGCCAGCAGTGAAAGCTCGTTGTACCCCGATAATTCACCCCTCCACTTT. It specifies CASSESSLYPDNSPLHF.

The chain couples TRBV29-1 to TRBJ2-1; 9 positions agree with TRBD2. Germline values: CDR1 SQVTM, CDR2 ANQGSEA. This CDR3 comprises 15 residues. Trimming took 5 bases from V and 0 from J; bases not matched to a gene: 5. The CDR3 DNA follows: TGCAGCGTTCCAGCGGGAGGAAGCTCCTACAATGAGCAGTTCTTC. As protein: CSVPAGGSSYNEQFF.

The chain has TRBV7-9 and TRBJ1-4, with 8 bases aligning to TRBD1. Trimming removed 5 bases from V and 8 bases from J; junction bases left unmatched: 7. The germline V gene has CDR1 SEHNR and CDR2 FQNEAQ (reference sequence). The CDR3 runs to 14 residues. CDR3 sequence reads: CASSDRTGSEKLFF. The CDR3 DNA sequence: TGTGCCAGCAGCGACCGGACAGGGAGCGAAAAACTGTTTTTT.

The chain employs TRBV20-1 and TRBJ2-7; 8 bases fit TRBD1. The CDR3 runs 11 residues. J gave up 6 bases and V 6 bases, and 4 bases lay outside the gene matches. The V gene's germline CDR1 is DFQATT and CDR2 SNEGSKA (reference sequence). In DNA, the CDR3 is TGCAGTGCCCGCAGGGGGCCCGAGCAGTACTTC. Its translation is CSARRGPEQYF.

CDR3 loop: CASSLSGTSGYEQYF. Here the CDR3 DNA reads TGCGCCAGCAGCCTTTCCGGGACTAGCGGTTACGAGCAGTACTTC. The J gene is TRBJ2-7, the V gene TRBV4-1, with 11 bases lining up with TRBD2. The CDR3 length is 15 residues. Trimming at V came to 4 bases and at J to 4 bases, leaving 6 bases not matched to a gene. Germline V gene sequence: CDR1 MGHRA, CDR2 YSYEKL.

The chain is built from TRBV19 and TRBJ2-2; D is perhaps TRBD2 (7 bases). Trimming left V 2 bases short and J 5 bases short, with 18 bases between. Germline V gene data show CDR1 as LNHDA and CDR2 as SQIVND (reference sequence). CDR3 length equals 17 residues. The CDR3 DNA is TGTGCCAGTAGTATAAGTCGGGGGGCGAAGGGGACCGGGGAGCTGTTTTTT. Translated: CASSISRGAKGTGELFF.

This chain links TRBV30 with TRBJ2-2; TRBD2 matches 8 bases. The ends lost 0 bases at V and 3 bases at J; junction bases unmatched: 6. Germline CDR1 and CDR2: GTSNPN and SVGIG (reference sequence). CDR3 length equals 16 residues. The CDR3 nucleotides are TGTGCCTGGAGTGTACGAGCGGGAGTTCACACCGGGGAGCTGTTTTTT. Its translation: CAWSVRAGVHTGELFF.